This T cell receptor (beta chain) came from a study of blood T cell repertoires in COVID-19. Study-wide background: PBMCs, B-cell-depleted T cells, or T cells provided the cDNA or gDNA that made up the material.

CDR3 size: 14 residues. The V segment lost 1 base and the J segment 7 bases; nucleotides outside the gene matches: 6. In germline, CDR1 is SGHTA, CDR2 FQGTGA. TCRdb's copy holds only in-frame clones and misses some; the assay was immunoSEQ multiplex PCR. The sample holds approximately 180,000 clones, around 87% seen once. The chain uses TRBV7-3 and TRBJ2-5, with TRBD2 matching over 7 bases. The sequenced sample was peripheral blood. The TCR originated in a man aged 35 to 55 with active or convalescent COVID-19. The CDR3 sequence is CASSLSPSGTTQYF. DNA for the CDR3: TGTGCCAGCAGCTTAAGCCCTAGCGGCACGACCCAGTACTTC. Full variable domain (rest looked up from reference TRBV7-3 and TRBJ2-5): GAGVSQTPSNKVTEKGKYVELRCDPISGHTALYWYRQSLGQGPEFLIYFQGTGAADDSGLPNDRFFAVRPEGSVSTLKIQRTERGDSAVYLCASSLSPSGTTQYFGPGTRLLVL.